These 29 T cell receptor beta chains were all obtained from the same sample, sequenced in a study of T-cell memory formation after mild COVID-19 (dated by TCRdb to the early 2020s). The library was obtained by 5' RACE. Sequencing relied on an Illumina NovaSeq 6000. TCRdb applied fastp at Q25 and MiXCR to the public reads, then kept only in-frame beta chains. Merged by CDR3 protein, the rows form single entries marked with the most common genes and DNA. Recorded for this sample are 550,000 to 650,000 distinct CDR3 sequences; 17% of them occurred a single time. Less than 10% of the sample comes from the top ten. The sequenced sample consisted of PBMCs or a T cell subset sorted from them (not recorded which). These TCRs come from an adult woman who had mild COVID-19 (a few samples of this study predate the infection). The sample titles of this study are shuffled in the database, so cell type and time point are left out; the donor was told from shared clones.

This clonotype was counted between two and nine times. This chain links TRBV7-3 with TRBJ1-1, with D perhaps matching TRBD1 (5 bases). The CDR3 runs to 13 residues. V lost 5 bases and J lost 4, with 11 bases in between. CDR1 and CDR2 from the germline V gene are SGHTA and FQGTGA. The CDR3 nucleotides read TGTGCCAGCAGCGTCCGGGGCTTCACTGAAGCTTTCTTT. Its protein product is CASSVRGFTEAFF.

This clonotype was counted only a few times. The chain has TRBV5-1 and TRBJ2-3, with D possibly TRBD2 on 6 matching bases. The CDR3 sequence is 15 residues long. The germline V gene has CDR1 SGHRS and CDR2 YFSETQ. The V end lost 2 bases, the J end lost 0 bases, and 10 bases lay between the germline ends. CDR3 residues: CASSFAGTSTDTQYF. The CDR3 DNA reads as TGCGCCAGCAGCTTCGCCGGGACTAGCACAGATACGCAGTATTTT.

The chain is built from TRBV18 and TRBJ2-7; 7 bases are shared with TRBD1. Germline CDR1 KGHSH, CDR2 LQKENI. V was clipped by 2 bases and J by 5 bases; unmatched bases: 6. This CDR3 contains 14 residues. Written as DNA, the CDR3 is TGTGCCAGCTCACCAGAGACAGGGATCCACGAGCAGTACTTC. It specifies CASSPETGIHEQYF.

The CDR3 is CATGNTINNEQFF. CDR3 DNA: TGTGCCACGGGGAATACTATAAACAATGAGCAGTTCTTC. This chain joins TRBV7-9 and TRBJ2-1; D is possibly TRBD2 (5 bases). The CDR3 is 13 residues long. The V gene lost 10 bases and the J gene lost 5 bases, with 15 bases spanning the gap. Germline V lookup: CDR1 SEHNR, CDR2 FQNEAQ (reference sequence).

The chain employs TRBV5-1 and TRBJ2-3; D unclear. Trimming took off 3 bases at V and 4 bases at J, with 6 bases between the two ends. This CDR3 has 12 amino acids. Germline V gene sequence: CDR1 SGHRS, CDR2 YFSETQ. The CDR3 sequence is CASSYPADTQYF. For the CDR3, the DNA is TGCGCCAGCAGCTACCCCGCAGATACGCAGTATTTT. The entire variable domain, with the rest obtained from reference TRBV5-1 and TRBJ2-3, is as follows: KAGVTQTPRYLIKTRGQQVTLSCSPISGHRSVSWYQQTPGQGLQFLFEYFSETQRNKGNFPGRFSGRQFSNSRSEMNVSTLELGDSALYLCASSYPADTQYFGPGTRLTVL.

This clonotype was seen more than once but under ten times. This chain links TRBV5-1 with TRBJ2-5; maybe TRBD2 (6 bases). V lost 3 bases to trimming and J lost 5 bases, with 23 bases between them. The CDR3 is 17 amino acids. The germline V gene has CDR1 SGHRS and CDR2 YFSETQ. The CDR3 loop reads CASSSVWGTGEGETQYF. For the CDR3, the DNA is TGCGCCAGCAGCTCCGTTTGGGGCACGGGAGAAGGGGAGACCCAGTACTTC.

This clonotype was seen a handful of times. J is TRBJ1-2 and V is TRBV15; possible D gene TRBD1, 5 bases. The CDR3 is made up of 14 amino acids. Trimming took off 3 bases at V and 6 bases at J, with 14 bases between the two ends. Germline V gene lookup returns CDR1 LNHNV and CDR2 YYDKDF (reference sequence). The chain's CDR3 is CATSRFPAGDGYTF. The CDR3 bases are TGTGCCACCAGCAGGTTCCCAGCGGGGGATGGCTACACCTTC.

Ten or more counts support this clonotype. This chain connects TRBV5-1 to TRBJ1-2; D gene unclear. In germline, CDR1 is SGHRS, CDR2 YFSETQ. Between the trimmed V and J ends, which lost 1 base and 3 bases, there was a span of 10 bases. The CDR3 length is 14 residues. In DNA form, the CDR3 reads TGCGCCAGCAGCTTGAAAGGGTTCGACTATGGCTACACCTTC. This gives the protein CASSLKGFDYGYTF.

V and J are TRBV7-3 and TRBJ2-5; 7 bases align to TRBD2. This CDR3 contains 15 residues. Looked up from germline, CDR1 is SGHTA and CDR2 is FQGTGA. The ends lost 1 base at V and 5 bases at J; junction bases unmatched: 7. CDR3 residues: CASSLKGPAGETQYF. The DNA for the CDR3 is TGTGCCAGCAGCTTAAAGGGGCCAGCGGGGGAGACCCAGTACTTC. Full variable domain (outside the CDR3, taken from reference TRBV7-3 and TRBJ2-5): GAGVSQTPSNKVTEKGKYVELRCDPISGHTALYWYRQSLGQGPEFLIYFQGTGAADDSGLPNDRFFAVRPEGSVSTLKIQRTERGDSAVYLCASSLKGPAGETQYFGPGTRLLVL.

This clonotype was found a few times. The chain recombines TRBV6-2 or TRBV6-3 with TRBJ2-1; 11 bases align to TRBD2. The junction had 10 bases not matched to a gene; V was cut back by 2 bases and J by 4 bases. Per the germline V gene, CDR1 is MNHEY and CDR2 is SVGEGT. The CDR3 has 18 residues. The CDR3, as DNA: TGTGCCAGCAGTTACGGTCTTAGCGGGAGGGCCAGGTACAATGAGCAGTTCTTC. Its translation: CASSYGLSGRARYNEQFF.

In nucleotides, the CDR3 is TGTGCCAGCAGCCCTTCTACCGGGACCCCGGACACTGAAGCTTTCTTT. Protein: CASSPSTGTPDTEAFF. The rearrangement links TRBV3-1 to TRBJ1-1, with D tentatively TRBD1 (5 bases). V was clipped by 4 bases and J by 3 bases, with 18 bases between them. The CDR3 spans 16 residues. Germline lookup yields CDR1 LGHDT and CDR2 YNNKEL (reference sequence).

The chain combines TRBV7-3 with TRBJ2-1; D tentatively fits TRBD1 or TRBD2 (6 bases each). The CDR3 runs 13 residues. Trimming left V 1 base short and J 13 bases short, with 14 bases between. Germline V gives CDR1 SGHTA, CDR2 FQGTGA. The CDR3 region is CASSLIFGGAQFF. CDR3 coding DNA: TGTGCCAGCAGCTTAATTTTCGGGGGCGCTCAGTTCTTC.

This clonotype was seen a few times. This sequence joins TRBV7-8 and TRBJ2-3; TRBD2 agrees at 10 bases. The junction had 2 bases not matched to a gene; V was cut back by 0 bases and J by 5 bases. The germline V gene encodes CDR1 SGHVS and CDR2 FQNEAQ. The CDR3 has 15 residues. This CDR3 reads CASSLASGRGDTQYF. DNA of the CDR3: TGTGCCAGCAGCTTAGCCAGCGGGAGGGGAGATACGCAGTATTTT.

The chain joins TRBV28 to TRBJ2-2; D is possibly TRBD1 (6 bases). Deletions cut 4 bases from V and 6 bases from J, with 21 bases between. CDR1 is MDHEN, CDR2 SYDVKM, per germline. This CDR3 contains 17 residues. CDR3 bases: TGTGCCAGCAGTTCACCAGGGGATAGGGCGTCCCCCGGGGAGCTGTTTTTT. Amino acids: CASSSPGDRASPGELFF.

CDR3 nucleotides: TGTGCCAGCAGGTTGGGTTATGGCTACACCTTC. Its protein product is CASRLGYGYTF. The rearrangement links TRBV7-9 to TRBJ1-2; D not certain. CDR3 length: 11 residues. CDR1 and CDR2 (germline): SEHNR, FQNEAQ (reference sequence). With 6 bases removed from V and 5 bases from J, the gap between germline ends came to 7 bases.

The CDR3, as DNA: TGTGCCAGCAGCTTAGGTGTCGAGGCGCTAGCTTTCTTT. Translating it yields CASSLGVEALAFF. The chain recombines TRBV13 with TRBJ1-1; the D is unclear. V was cut by 0 bases and J by 10 bases, with 12 bases left in between. The germline V gene encodes CDR1 PRHDT and CDR2 FYEKMQ (reference sequence). This CDR3 has 13 residues.

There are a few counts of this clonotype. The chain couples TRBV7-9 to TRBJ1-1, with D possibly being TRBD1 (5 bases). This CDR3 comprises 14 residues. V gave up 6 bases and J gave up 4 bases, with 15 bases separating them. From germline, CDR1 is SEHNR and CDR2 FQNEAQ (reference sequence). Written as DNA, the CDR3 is TGTGCCAGCAGAAGAATGACAGAGAGCACTGAAGCTTTCTTT. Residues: CASRRMTESTEAFF.

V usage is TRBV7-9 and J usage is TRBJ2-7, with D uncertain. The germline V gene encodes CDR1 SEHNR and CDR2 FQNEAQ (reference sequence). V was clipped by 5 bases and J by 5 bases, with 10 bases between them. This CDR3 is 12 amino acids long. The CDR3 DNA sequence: TGTGCCAGCAGCCCGCGAAACGACGAGCAGTACTTC. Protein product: CASSPRNDEQYF. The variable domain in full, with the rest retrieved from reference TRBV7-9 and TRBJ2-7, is DTGVSQNPRHKITKRGQNVTFRCDPISEHNRLYWYRQTLGQGPEFLTYFQNEAQLEKSRLLSDRFSAERPKGSFSTLEIQRTEQGDSAMYLCASSPRNDEQYFGPGTRLTVT.

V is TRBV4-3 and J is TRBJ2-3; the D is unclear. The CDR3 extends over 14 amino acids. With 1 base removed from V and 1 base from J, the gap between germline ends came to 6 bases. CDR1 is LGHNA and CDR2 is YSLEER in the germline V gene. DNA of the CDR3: TGCGCCAGCAGCCAAGTCTTCGGCACAGATACGCAGTATTTT. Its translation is CASSQVFGTDTQYF.

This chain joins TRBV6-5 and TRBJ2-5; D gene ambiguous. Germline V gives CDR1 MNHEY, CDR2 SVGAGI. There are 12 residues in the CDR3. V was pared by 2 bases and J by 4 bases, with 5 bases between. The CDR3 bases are TGTGCCAGCAGTTACGGTCGAGAGACCCAGTACTTC. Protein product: CASSYGRETQYF.

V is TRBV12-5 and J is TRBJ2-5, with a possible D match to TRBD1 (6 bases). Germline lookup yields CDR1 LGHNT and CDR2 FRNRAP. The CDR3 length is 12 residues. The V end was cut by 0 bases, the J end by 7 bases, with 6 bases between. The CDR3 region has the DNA TGTGCTAGTGGTTTGGTGACAGGGACCCAGTACTTC. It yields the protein CASGLVTGTQYF. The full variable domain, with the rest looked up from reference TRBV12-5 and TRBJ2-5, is DARVTQTPRHKVTEMGQEVTMRCQPILGHNTVFWYRQTMMQGLELLAYFRNRAPLDDSGMPKDRFSAEMPDATLATLKIQPSEPRDSAVYFCASGLVTGTQYFGPGTRLLVL.

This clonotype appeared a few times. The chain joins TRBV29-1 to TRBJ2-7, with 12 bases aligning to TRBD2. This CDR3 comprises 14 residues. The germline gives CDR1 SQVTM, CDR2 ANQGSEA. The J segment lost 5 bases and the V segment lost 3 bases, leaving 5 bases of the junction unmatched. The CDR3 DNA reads TGCAGCGTTGAGTTGGGACTAGCGGGCCACGAGCAGTACTTC. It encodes CSVELGLAGHEQYF.

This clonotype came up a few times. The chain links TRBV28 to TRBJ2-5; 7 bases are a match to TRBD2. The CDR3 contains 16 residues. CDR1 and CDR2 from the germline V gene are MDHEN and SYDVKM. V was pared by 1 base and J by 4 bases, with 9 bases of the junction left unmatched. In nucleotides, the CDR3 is TGTGCCAGCAGTTTATCGGCGGGAGAGCCCTCAGAGACCCAGTACTTC. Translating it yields CASSLSAGEPSETQYF.

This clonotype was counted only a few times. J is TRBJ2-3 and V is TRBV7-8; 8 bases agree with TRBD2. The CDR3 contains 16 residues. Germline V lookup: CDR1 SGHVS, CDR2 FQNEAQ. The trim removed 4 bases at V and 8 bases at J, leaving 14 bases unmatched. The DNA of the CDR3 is TGTGCCAGCAGCTCGACATTAGCGGGATCCTTTCCTACGCAGTATTTT. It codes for CASSSTLAGSFPTQYF.

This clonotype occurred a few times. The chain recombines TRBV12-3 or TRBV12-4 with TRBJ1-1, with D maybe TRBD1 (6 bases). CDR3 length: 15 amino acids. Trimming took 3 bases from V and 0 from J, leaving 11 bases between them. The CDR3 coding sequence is TGTGCCAGCAGTTTCTCTTGGGGGCTGAACACTGAAGCTTTCTTT. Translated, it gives CASSFSWGLNTEAFF.

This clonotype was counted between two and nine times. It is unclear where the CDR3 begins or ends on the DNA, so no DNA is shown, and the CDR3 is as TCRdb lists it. The CDR3 loop is CISVSEAPGTSGKKEPYNEQFF. The genes are TRBV7-5 and TRBJ2-1; TRBD2 was called by the table and not checked on the DNA. TRBV7-5 counts as a pseudogene. Ends included, the CDR3 has 22 residues.

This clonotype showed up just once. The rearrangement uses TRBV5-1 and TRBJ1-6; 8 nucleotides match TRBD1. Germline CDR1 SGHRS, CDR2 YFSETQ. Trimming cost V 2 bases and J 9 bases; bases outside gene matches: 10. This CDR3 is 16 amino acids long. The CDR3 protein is CASSFDTTGESSPLHF. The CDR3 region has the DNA TGCGCCAGCAGCTTTGACACGACAGGGGAGAGTTCACCCCTCCACTTT.

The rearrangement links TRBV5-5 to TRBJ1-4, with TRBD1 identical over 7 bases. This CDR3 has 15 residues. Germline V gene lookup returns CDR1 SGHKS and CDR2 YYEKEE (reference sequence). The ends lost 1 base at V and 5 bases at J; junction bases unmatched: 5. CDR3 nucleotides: TGTGCCAGCAGCTTGTGGGACAGCCGGAATGAAAAACTGTTTTTT. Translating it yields CASSLWDSRNEKLFF. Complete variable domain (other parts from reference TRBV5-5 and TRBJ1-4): DAGVTQSPTHLIKTRGQQVTLRCSPISGHKSVSWYQQVLGQGPQFIFQYYEKEERGRGNFPDRFSARQFPNYSSELNVNALLLGDSALYLCASSLWDSRNEKLFFGSGTQLSVL.

In DNA form, the CDR3 reads TGTGCCAGCAGCACCAGCGGGAATCCCTTCTCAAACATTCAGTACTTC. Translated, it gives CASSTSGNPFSNIQYF. J is TRBJ2-4 and V is TRBV7-9; the match to TRBD2 covers 7 bases. The CDR3 totals 16 residues. Germline CDR1 is SEHNR and CDR2 is FQNEAQ (reference sequence). Trimming cost V 5 bases and J 6 bases; bases outside gene matches: 13. The variable domain in full, with the rest retrieved from reference TRBV7-9 and TRBJ2-4, is DTGVSQNPRHKITKRGQNVTFRCDPISEHNRLYWYRQTLGQGPEFLTYFQNEAQLEKSRLLSDRFSAERPKGSFSTLEIQRTEQGDSAMYLCASSTSGNPFSNIQYFGAGTRLSVL.